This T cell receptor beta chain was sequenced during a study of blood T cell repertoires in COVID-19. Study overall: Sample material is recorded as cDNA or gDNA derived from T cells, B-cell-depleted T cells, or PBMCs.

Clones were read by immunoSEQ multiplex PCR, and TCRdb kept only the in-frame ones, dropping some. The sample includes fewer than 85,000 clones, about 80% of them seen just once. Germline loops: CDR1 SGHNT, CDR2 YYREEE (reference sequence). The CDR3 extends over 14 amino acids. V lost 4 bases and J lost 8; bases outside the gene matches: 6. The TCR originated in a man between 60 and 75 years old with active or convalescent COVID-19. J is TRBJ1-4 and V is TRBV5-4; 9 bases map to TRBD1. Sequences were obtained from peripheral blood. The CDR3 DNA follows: TGTGCCAGCAGCGCACAGGGGGCTGAGGAAAAACTGTTTTTT. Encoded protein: CASSAQGAEEKLFF.